A selection of T cell receptor beta chains follows, all from one sample in a study of tumor-infiltrating lymphocytes in oesophageal squamous cell carcinoma. In TCRdb, the PCR reads were re-called with MiXCR into one record per CDR3 protein. The sample has about 20,000 distinct CDR3 sequences, over 40% seen once. The sample taken for sequencing was normal esophageal tissue next to the tumor. The receptors shown here come from a male donor with esophageal squamous cell carcinoma. Each CDR3 is given with its conserved first and last residue. D genes are given only for firm matches. Not every row has a clone size; where given, it reads once, few, many or a size class.

TGCGCCAGCAGCCTGGGCTCGGGCCTGGTAGCGGGAGATATAGAGACCCAGTACTTC,CASSLGSGLVAGDIETQYF,TRBV5-1,many,TRBD2,TRBJ2-5
TGTGCCAGCAGTGTAGCGGGCCCGTGGTCCTACAATGAGCAGTTCTTC,CASSVAGPWSYNEQFF,TRBV2,many,TRBD2,TRBJ2-1
TGCAGTGCTAGAGGGACAGGGAACAATGAGCAGTTCTTC,CSARGTGNNEQFF,TRBV20-1,many,TRBD1,TRBJ2-1
TGTGCCAGCAGCCGTATATCCTCGGGGGAGACCCAGTACTTC,CASSRISSGETQYF,TRBV25-1,many,-,TRBJ2-5
TGTGCCAGCAGTTCTACCCGGACAGGGGGAATGAACACTGAAGCTTTCTTT,CASSSTRTGGMNTEAFF,TRBV28,-,TRBD1,TRBJ1-1
TGTGCCAGCACCCCTCGGCCCGTCGGGACTAGCGTTTGGTTC,CASTPRPVGTSVWF,TRBV6-1,-,TRBD2,TRBJ2-3
TGTGCCAGCAGTTTTGATAGGGGTTCCATCACAGATACGCAGTATTTT,CASSFDRGSITDTQYF,TRBV28,-,-,TRBJ2-3
TGTGCCAGTATGGGACTAGCGGGAGGGTGGGGGGAGCTGTTTTTT,CASMGLAGGWGELFF,TRBV19,-,TRBD2,TRBJ2-2
TGTGCCAGTACCCGCGCAGGGGACGGGGCCAACGTCCTGACTTTC,CASTRAGDGANVLTF,TRBV12-3/TRBV12-4,-,-,TRBJ2-6
TGTGCCAGCAGCCCATCGGCGCTAGCCCTCATCCCTCAGTCCCCGTTCTTC,CASSPSALALIPQSPFF,TRBV7-9,-,-,TRBJ2-7
TGTGCCAGCAGTCTCAACCAGGGGGCAAATCAGCCCCAGCATTTT,CASSLNQGANQPQHF,TRBV6-8,-,TRBD1,TRBJ1-5
TGTGCCAGCACGGGAAGAGGGGCCCTGGCTTCACCCCTCCACTTT,CASTGRGALASPLHF,TRBV5-4,many,-,TRBJ1-6
TGTGCTAGCAGCTTCCCCGGGAAAAATGAGCAGTTCTTC,CASSFPGKNEQFF,TRBV7-7,medium-sized,-,TRBJ2-1
TGTGCCAGCAGTTCTAGCGGGAGAGTTGAGCAGTTCTTC,CASSSSGRVEQFF,TRBV28,once,TRBD2,TRBJ2-1
TGTGCCACCAGTGATTCCCAAATGACAGGGTTGGCCTACAATGAGCAGTTCTTC,CATSDSQMTGLAYNEQFF,TRBV24-1,-,TRBD1,TRBJ2-1
TGTGCCAGCAGCTTAACAGGGGTCCTTGAAGCTTTCTTT,CASSLTGVLEAFF,TRBV7-9,many,TRBD1,TRBJ1-1
TGTGCCAGCAGCTTAGTCGGTGGCTATGGCTACACCTTC,CASSLVGGYGYTF,TRBV7-9,many,-,TRBJ1-2
TGTGCCAGCAGCCCGCGGCTAGCGGGAGTAATCAATGAGCAGTTCTTC,CASSPRLAGVINEQFF,TRBV7-9,-,TRBD2,TRBJ2-1
TGTGCCAGCAGTTTAGAGACCCAGTACTTC,CASSLETQYF,TRBV28,-,-,TRBJ2-5
TGCGCCAGCAAAGAACCGGGACAGGGATTCTACGAGCAGTACTTC,CASKEPGQGFYEQYF,TRBV10-2,-,TRBD1,TRBJ2-7
TGTGCTAGCAGCTTATTTAGCGGGAGTTACAATGAGCAGTTCTTC,CASSLFSGSYNEQFF,TRBV7-7,-,TRBD2,TRBJ2-1
TGTGCCAGCAGCGTCGACAGAGAACGTGAGCAGTTCTTC,CASSVDREREQFF,TRBV7-3,-,-,TRBJ2-1
TGTGCCAGCAGCTTATACATACTAGCGGGAGTCTCCCCCGGTAGTGTTACGCAGTATTTT,CASSLYILAGVSPGSVTQYF,TRBV7-4,-,TRBD2,TRBJ2-3